The 28 T cell receptor beta chains below were found in one sample sequenced in a study of T-cell memory formation after mild COVID-19. From the 5' RACE reads, TCRdb called clonotypes with MiXCR, one entry per CDR3 protein. The sample lists 500,000 to 650,000 distinct CDR3 sequences, about 20% seen once, with about 8.2% in the top ten. Sequencing input: PBMCs or a T cell subset sorted from them (not recorded which). The receptors stem from an adult woman who had mild COVID-19 (a few samples of this study predate the infection). Cell type and time point are not known.

The V gene is TRBV12-3 or TRBV12-4, the J gene TRBJ1-6; the D gene is possibly TRBD1 (5 bases). The ends were cut back, 8 bases at V and 6 bases at J, with 11 bases in the middle. The CDR3 covers 13 residues. The CDR3, as DNA: TGTGCCAGCCAGGGCGACGGTAATTCACCCCTCCACTTT. Protein sequence: CASQGDGNSPLHF.

This clonotype was observed a handful of times. The genes are TRBV7-6 and TRBJ2-5, with D tentatively TRBD1 (6 bases). Germline values: CDR1 SGHVS, CDR2 FNYEAQ. Trimming removed 6 bases at V and 1 base at J, with 12 bases between. CDR3 length: 14 amino acids. CDR3 bases: TGTGCCAGCAGAGTGGGGGCTTCCCAAGAGACCCAGTACTTC. Protein sequence: CASRVGASQETQYF.

V and J are TRBV4-1 and TRBJ2-2; no reliable D call. This CDR3 comprises 15 residues. The germline V and J ends were trimmed by 3 bases and 5 bases, with 13 bases remaining between them. CDR1 is MGHRA and CDR2 is YSYEKL in the germline V gene. The CDR3 coding sequence is TGCGCCAGCAGCCAGGGGTGGGATGGGACCGGGGAGCTGTTTTTT. This encodes CASSQGWDGTGELFF.

V usage is TRBV7-2 and J usage is TRBJ2-7; 9 nucleotides align to TRBD1. The V gene end was trimmed by 1 base and the J gene end by 5 bases; junction bases not matched to a gene: 6. Germline-derived CDR1 and CDR2 are SGHTA and FQGNSA. There are 15 residues in the CDR3. The CDR3 sequence: CASSLGGTGFNEQYF. In DNA, the CDR3 is TGTGCCAGCAGCTTAGGTGGGACAGGGTTCAACGAGCAGTACTTC.

The sample holds a few counts of this clonotype. The chain is built from TRBV4-1 and TRBJ1-2, with 8 bases matching TRBD1. Trimming removed 3 bases from V and 8 bases from J; junction bases left unmatched: 5. The CDR3 consists of 13 residues. Germline assignment: CDR1 MGHRA and CDR2 YSYEKL. In DNA, the CDR3 is TGCGCCAGCAGCCAGGCAGGGGGCAGAGGCTACACCTTC. It specifies CASSQAGGRGYTF.

Details on this clonotype: One base away lies a much larger clone, so this may be a sequencing read error. The chain employs TRBV12-3 or TRBV12-4 and TRBJ2-7; weak D call: TRBD1 (6 bases). This CDR3 spans 14 amino acids. CDR3 coding DNA: TGTGCCAGCAGTCCGACAGGATCCTCCTACGATCAGTACTTC. Its translation is CASSPTGSSYDQYF.

This clonotype was picked up a small number of times. The chain employs TRBV15 and TRBJ2-2; D remains ambiguous. CDR3 length: 13 amino acids. Trimming pared 3 bases from V and 2 bases from J, leaving 4 bases between. Looked up from germline, CDR1 is LNHNV and CDR2 is YYDKDF (reference sequence). CDR3 residues: CATSSVNTGELFF. CDR3 DNA: TGTGCCACCAGCAGTGTTAACACCGGGGAGCTGTTTTTT.

This clonotype was counted ten times or more. V is TRBV6-2 or TRBV6-3 and J is TRBJ1-1; tentatively, D is TRBD1 (6 bases). This CDR3 spans 13 amino acids. Germline assignment: CDR1 MNHEY and CDR2 SVGEGT. V dropped 5 bases and J dropped 0 bases, with 7 bases sitting between them. The CDR3 DNA sequence: TGTGCCAGCAGTAGGGGGATGAACACTGAAGCTTTCTTT. Its protein product is CASSRGMNTEAFF.

Only a few counts were recorded for this clonotype. V usage is TRBV15 and J usage is TRBJ2-3; the D gene is possibly TRBD1 (5 bases). V was pared by 0 bases and J by 1 base, with 8 bases between. CDR1 and CDR2 from the germline V gene are LNHNV and YYDKDF (reference sequence). The CDR3 is 15 residues long. CDR3 in amino acids: CATSRDRERTDTQYF. The CDR3 DNA follows: TGTGCCACCAGCAGAGACAGGGAACGCACAGATACGCAGTATTTT.

This clonotype was observed a few times. The chain employs TRBV12-3 or TRBV12-4 and TRBJ1-1; perhaps TRBD1 as D (5 bases). V lost 1 base and J 5 bases, leaving 11 bases between the germline ends. The CDR3 contains 14 residues. The CDR3 DNA sequence: TGTGCCAGCAGTTTAGTAAGGGGTGAGACTGAAGCTTTCTTT. Its translation is CASSLVRGETEAFF.

This clonotype was seen only a few times. This chain links TRBV7-9 with TRBJ2-1; D is possibly TRBD1 or TRBD2 (5 bases each). This CDR3 is built from 15 residues. Germline V gene sequence: CDR1 SEHNR, CDR2 FQNEAQ (reference sequence). Trimming removed 7 bases from V and 5 bases from J, with 18 bases in between. The CDR3 nucleotides read TGTGCCAGCAAGACCTATGCCGGGACCAACAATGAGCAGTTCTTC. Translation gives CASKTYAGTNNEQFF.

The chain uses TRBV3-1 and TRBJ1-1; 7 nucleotides match TRBD1. CDR1 LGHDT and CDR2 YNNKEL come from the germline V gene (reference sequence). The CDR3 runs 15 residues. V was clipped by 5 bases and J by 1 base; unmatched bases: 7. CDR3 nucleotides: TGTGCCAGCAGCGAAGGGGGCTTTAAGAACACTGAAGCTTTCTTT. It specifies CASSEGGFKNTEAFF.

The V gene is TRBV12-3 or TRBV12-4, the J gene TRBJ2-3; 7 bases fit TRBD1. This CDR3 contains 17 residues. Unmatched junction bases numbered 13, after V lost 7 bases and J lost 0 bases. In DNA form, the CDR3 reads TGTGCCAGCACCAGAGCGCTGACAGGGTTAAGCACAGATACGCAGTATTTT. Translated, it gives CASTRALTGLSTDTQYF.

There are a few counts of this clonotype. J is TRBJ2-3 and V is TRBV6-1; 10 bases are a match to TRBD2. Trimming removed 6 bases from V and 1 base from J; junction bases left unmatched: 4. CDR1 is MNHNS, CDR2 SASEGT, per germline. There are 15 residues in the CDR3. The DNA of the CDR3 is TGTGCCAGCAGGTTTCTAGCGGGGGGCACAGATACGCAGTATTTT. This gives the protein CASRFLAGGTDTQYF.

This clonotype has only a few counts. The chain combines TRBV7-2 with TRBJ2-3; the match to TRBD2 covers 15 bases. The ends lost 1 base at V and 7 bases at J; junction bases unmatched: 6. The CDR3 runs to 17 residues. The germline gives CDR1 SGHTA, CDR2 FQGNSA. The CDR3 loop is CASSLGRTSGRGNTQYF. CDR3 DNA sequence: TGTGCCAGCAGCTTAGGGAGGACTAGCGGGAGGGGGAATACGCAGTATTTT.

This chain links TRBV24-1 with TRBJ2-3; 10 bases align to TRBD2. The V gene end was trimmed by 6 bases and the J gene end by 1 base; junction bases not matched to a gene: 3. Germline CDR1 reads KGHDR; CDR2 reads SFDVKD. There are 15 residues in the CDR3. The CDR3 DNA reads as TGTGCCACCAGTACCGGGACTAGCGGCACAGATACGCAGTATTTT. It translates to CATSTGTSGTDTQYF.

This clonotype was recorded a few times. The chain recombines TRBV4-3 with TRBJ1-1; D is unresolved. V dropped 3 bases and J dropped 11 bases, with 10 bases sitting between them. CDR1 and CDR2 from the germline V gene are LGHNA and YSLEER. The CDR3 runs to 11 residues. CDR3 protein: CASSHPSWAFF. The DNA for the CDR3 is TGCGCCAGCAGCCACCCATCTTGGGCTTTCTTT.

The sample holds many counts of this clonotype. The chain uses TRBV7-2 and TRBJ2-1; D gene uncertain. Germline lookup yields CDR1 SGHTA and CDR2 FQGNSA. CDR3 length: 15 amino acids. V lost 1 base, J lost 2 bases, and 9 bases lay in between. CDR3 protein: CASSLGYKTYNEQFF. CDR3 in DNA: TGTGCCAGCAGCTTAGGCTATAAGACCTACAATGAGCAGTTCTTC.

This rearrangement joins TRBV30 to TRBJ2-2; maybe TRBD2 (6 bases). Germline V CDR1 and CDR2: GTSNPN, SVGIG (reference sequence). With 7 bases removed from V and 7 bases from J, the gap between germline ends came to 22 bases. CDR3 length equals 15 residues. CDR3 sequence: CASYARDSSYGELFF. CDR3 in DNA: TGTGCCTCATATGCTCGGGACTCCTCCTACGGGGAGCTGTTTTTT.

V gene TRBV5-5 combines with J gene TRBJ2-7; 9 bases match TRBD1. Germline V gene sequence: CDR1 SGHKS, CDR2 YYEKEE (reference sequence). J was trimmed by 0 bases and V by 0 bases; bases with no gene match: 7. The CDR3 consists of 17 residues. The CDR3 loop is CASSLGHRGHPSYEQYF. The CDR3 DNA reads TGTGCCAGCAGCTTGGGTCACAGGGGGCATCCCTCCTACGAGCAGTACTTC.

This clonotype was detected ten times or more. J is TRBJ2-7 and V is TRBV4-2; TRBD1 agrees at 9 bases. Per germline, CDR1 LGHNA and CDR2 YNFKEQ. Trimming at V came to 3 bases and at J to 3 bases, leaving 3 bases not matched to a gene. The CDR3 has 14 amino acids. The CDR3 nucleotides read TGTGCCAGCAGCCACCTGGGACAGGGCTACGAGCAGTACTTC. This codes for CASSHLGQGYEQYF.

This clonotype has only a few counts. The CDR3 bases are TGTGCCAGCAAAACTGGGACAGTAGATGGCTACACCTTC. Its translation: CASKTGTVDGYTF. The chain uses TRBV28 and TRBJ1-2, with 7 bases fitting TRBD1. Germline CDR1 MDHEN, CDR2 SYDVKM. Trimming cost V 7 bases and J 6 bases; bases outside gene matches: 8. This CDR3 is 13 amino acids long.

This chain links TRBV7-9 with TRBJ1-1; D not resolved. V was shortened by 1 base and J by 1 base, with 7 bases between the two germline ends. The CDR3 is made up of 14 amino acids. Germline V gene lookup returns CDR1 SEHNR and CDR2 FQNEAQ (reference sequence). The CDR3 loop reads CASSLEIENTEAFF. The DNA of the CDR3 is TGTGCCAGCAGCTTAGAAATAGAGAACACTGAAGCTTTCTTT.

V gene TRBV5-6 combines with J gene TRBJ2-2; no reliable D call. Germline CDR1 and CDR2: SGHDT and YYEEEE. The CDR3 is 14 residues long. V shed 4 bases and J shed 5 bases, with 12 bases lying between them. CDR3 residues: CASSPPRRTGELFF. The CDR3 region has the DNA TGTGCCAGCAGCCCCCCCCGCCGGACCGGGGAGCTGTTTTTT.

V and J are TRBV5-1 and TRBJ2-7, with a tentative D call TRBD1 (5 bases). Germline V lookup: CDR1 SGHRS, CDR2 YFSETQ. This CDR3 has 13 residues. With 5 bases removed from V and 3 bases from J, the gap between germline ends came to 12 bases. The CDR3 loop is CASSNRNVYEQYF. The CDR3 bases are TGCGCCAGCAGTAACAGGAACGTCTACGAGCAGTACTTC.

The chain carries TRBV4-1 and TRBJ1-1; 9 bases fit TRBD1. This CDR3 spans 15 amino acids. CDR1 is MGHRA, CDR2 YSYEKL, per germline. V lost 4 bases, J lost 3 bases, and 6 bases stayed unmatched. CDR3 in DNA: TGCGCCAGCAGCCCTCAGACAGGGGGGTACACTGAAGCTTTCTTT. Translation: CASSPQTGGYTEAFF.

This clonotype was detected only a few times. The rearrangement joins TRBV30 to TRBJ2-3; D is perhaps TRBD2 (5 bases). The germline V gene encodes CDR1 GTSNPN and CDR2 SVGIG (reference sequence). Trimming left V 0 bases short and J 1 base short, with 11 bases between. The CDR3 spans 15 residues. CDR3 in amino acids: CAWSVRVSGTDTQYF. CDR3 DNA sequence: TGTGCCTGGAGTGTTCGAGTTAGCGGCACAGATACGCAGTATTTT.

This clonotype was counted at least ten times. The chain joins TRBV18 to TRBJ2-2, with 10 bases identical to TRBD2. Unmatched junction bases numbered 9, after V lost 2 bases and J lost 0 bases. There are 19 residues in the CDR3. The germline V gene encodes CDR1 KGHSH and CDR2 LQKENI. The CDR3 sequence: CASSPSAHSGRSNTGELFF. The CDR3 DNA reads as TGTGCCAGCTCACCATCGGCCCATAGCGGGAGGTCGAACACCGGGGAGCTGTTTTTT.